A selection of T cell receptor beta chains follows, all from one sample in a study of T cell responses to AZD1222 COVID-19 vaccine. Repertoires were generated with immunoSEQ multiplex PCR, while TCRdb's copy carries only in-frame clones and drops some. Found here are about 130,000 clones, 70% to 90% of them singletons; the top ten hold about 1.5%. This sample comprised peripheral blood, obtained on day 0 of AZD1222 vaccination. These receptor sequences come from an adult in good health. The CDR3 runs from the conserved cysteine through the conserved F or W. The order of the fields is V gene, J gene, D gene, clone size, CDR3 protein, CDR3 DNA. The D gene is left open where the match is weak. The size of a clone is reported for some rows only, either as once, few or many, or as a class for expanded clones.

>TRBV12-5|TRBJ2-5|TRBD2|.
CASGSGLAGGQETQYF
TGTGCTAGTGGCTCCGGACTAGCGGGGGGCCAAGAGACCCAGTACTTC
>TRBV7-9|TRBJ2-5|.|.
CASRHDIQKEGLMYF
TGTGCCAGCAGACACGACATACAAAAGGAGGGTCTGATGTACTTC
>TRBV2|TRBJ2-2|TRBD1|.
CASRVDRADTGELFF
TGTGCCAGCAGGGTGGACAGGGCGGATACCGGGGAGCTGTTTTTT
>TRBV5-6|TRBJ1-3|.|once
CASSLVGGSGNTIYF
TGTGCCAGCAGCTTGGTGGGAGGCTCTGGAAACACCATATATTTT
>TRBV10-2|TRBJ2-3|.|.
CASSEPHSTDTQYF
TGCGCCAGCAGTGAGCCGCATAGCACAGATACGCAGTATTTT
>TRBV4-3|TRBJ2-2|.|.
CASSPQTGAGELFF
TGCGCCAGCTCCCCACAGACCGGTGCAGGGGAGCTGTTTTTT
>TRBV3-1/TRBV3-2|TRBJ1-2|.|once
CASSPGRFPSGYTF
TGTGCCAGCAGCCCGGGACGGTTCCCCTCTGGCTACACCTTC
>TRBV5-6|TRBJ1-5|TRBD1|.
CASSFRQGMNQPQHF
TGTGCCAGCAGTTTTCGACAGGGGATGAATCAGCCCCAGCATTTT
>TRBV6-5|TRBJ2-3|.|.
CASSFPGDTQYF
TGTGCCAGCAGTTTCCCAGGAGATACGCAGTATTTT
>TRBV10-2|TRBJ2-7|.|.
CASSESYEQYF
TGCGCCAGCAGTGAAAGCTACGAGCAGTACTTC
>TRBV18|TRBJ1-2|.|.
CASSPSTGNYGYTF
TGTGCCAGCTCACCATCAACAGGAAACTATGGCTACACCTTC
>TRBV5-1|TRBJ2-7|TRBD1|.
CASSLMTGVGNEQYF
TGCGCCAGCAGCTTGATGACAGGGGTCGGGAACGAGCAGTACTTC
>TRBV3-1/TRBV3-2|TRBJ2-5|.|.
CASSPTGQETQYF
TGTGCCAGCAGCCCGACAGGTCAAGAGACCCAGTACTTC
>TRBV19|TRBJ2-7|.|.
CASSMRQGWYEQYF
TGTGCCAGTAGTATGCGGCAGGGGTGGTACGAGCAGTACTTC
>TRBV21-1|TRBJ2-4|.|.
CASNSGTPGLATFF
TGTGCCAGCAACTCCGGGACACCCGGACTAGCGACCTTCTTC
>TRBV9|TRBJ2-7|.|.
CASSRDGEQYF
TGTGCCAGCAGCAGGGACGGCGAGCAGTACTTC
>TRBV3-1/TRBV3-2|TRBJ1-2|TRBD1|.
CASSQDLLQGVYYGYTF
TGTGCCAGCAGCCAAGATCTCTTGCAGGGGGTTTATTATGGCTACACCTTC
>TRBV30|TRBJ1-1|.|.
CAWSATMVGTEAFF
TGTGCCTGGAGTGCCACCATGGTGGGCACTGAAGCTTTCTTT
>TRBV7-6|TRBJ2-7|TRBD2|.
CASSLVTGRGASGGYEQYF
TGTGCCAGCAGCTTAGTTACCGGAAGAGGGGCTAGCGGTGGATACGAGCAGTACTTC
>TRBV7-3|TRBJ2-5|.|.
CASSLNSAGAGETQYF
TGTGCCAGCAGCTTAAATTCCGCGGGGGCCGGGGAGACCCAGTACTTC
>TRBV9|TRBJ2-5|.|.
CASGKGGGPRETQYF
TGTGCCAGCGGGAAGGGGGGCGGACCTAGGGAGACCCAGTACTTC
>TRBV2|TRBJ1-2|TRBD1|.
CASPGQGAFNYGYTF
TGTGCCAGTCCGGGACAGGGGGCATTTAACTATGGCTACACCTTC
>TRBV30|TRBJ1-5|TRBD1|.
CALSGQINQPQHF
TGTGCCTTGTCGGGACAGATCAATCAGCCCCAGCATTTT
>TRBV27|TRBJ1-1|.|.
CATFSTNTEAFF
TGTGCCACCTTCAGTACGAACACTGAAGCTTTCTTT
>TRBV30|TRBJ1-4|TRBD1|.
CAWSVRDRGALNEKLFF
TGTGCCTGGAGTGTAAGGGACAGGGGCGCCCTGAATGAAAAACTGTTTTTT
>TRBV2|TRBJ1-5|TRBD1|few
CASRSPGGQRQPQHF
TGTGCCAGCAGGTCCCCAGGGGGGCAGCGTCAGCCCCAGCATTTT
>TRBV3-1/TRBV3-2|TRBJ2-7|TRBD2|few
CASSLGKSGAREQYF
TGTGCCAGCAGCCTCGGGAAAAGCGGGGCCAGGGAGCAGTACTTC
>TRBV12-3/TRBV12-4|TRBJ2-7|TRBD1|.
CASRGGPYEQYF
TGTGCCAGCAGAGGGGGCCCCTACGAGCAGTACTTC
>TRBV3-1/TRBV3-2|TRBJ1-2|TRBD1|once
CASSQDPGGMNGYTF
TGTGCCAGCAGCCAAGATCCAGGGGGCATGAATGGCTACACCTTC
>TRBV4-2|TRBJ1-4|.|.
CASSRNQGPTNEKLFF
TGTGCCAGCAGCCGAAATCAAGGACCAACTAATGAAAAACTGTTTTTT
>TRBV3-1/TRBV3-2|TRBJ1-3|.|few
CASSRPGGFSGNTIYF
TGTGCCAGCAGCCGCCCGGGGGGTTTCTCTGGAAACACCATATATTTT
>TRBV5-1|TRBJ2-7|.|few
CASSLASGAAYEQYF
TGCGCCAGCAGCTTGGCTTCAGGGGCCGCCTACGAGCAGTACTTC
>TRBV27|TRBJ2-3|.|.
CASSLPPAGVSTDTQYF
TGTGCCAGCAGTTTACCCCCGGCAGGGGTTAGCACAGATACGCAGTATTTT
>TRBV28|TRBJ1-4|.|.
CASSRVATNEKLFF
TGTGCCAGCAGCCGGGTAGCAACTAATGAAAAACTGTTTTTT
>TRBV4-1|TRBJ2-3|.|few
CASSQNRLLGDTQYF
TGCGCCAGCAGCCAAAACCGACTGCTGGGAGATACGCAGTATTTT
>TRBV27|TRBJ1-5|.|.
CASSPRWGVGQPQHF
TGTGCCAGCAGTCCCCGGTGGGGGGTCGGTCAGCCCCAGCATTTT
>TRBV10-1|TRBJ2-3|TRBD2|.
CASSEKRLAASTDTQYF
TGCGCCAGCAGTGAGAAACGGCTAGCGGCGAGCACAGATACGCAGTATTTT
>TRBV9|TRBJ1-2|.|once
CASTPDFNYGYTF
TGTGCCAGCACCCCCGACTTTAACTATGGCTACACCTTC
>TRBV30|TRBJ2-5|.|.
CAWTSGPETQYF
TGTGCCTGGACCTCGGGACCAGAGACCCAGTACTTC
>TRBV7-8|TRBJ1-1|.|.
CASSPKASRAFF
TGTGCCAGCAGCCCGAAAGCCTCAAGAGCTTTCTTT
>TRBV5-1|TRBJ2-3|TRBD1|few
CASSHTGVKRDTQYF
TGCGCCAGCAGTCATACAGGGGTCAAGAGAGATACGCAGTATTTT
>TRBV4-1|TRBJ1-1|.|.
CASSPTTGNTEAFF
TGCGCCAGCAGCCCGACGACAGGGAACACTGAAGCTTTCTTT
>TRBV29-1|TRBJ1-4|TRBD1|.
CSVAAGGGKEEKLFF
TGCAGCGTTGCCGCAGGGGGCGGCAAAGAGGAAAAACTGTTTTTT
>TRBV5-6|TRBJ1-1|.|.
CASSYRGAQGTEAFF
TGTGCCAGCAGCTATAGGGGGGCGCAGGGCACTGAAGCTTTCTTT
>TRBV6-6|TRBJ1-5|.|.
CASNRQAINQPQHF
TGTGCCAGCAACAGACAGGCGATCAATCAGCCCCAGCATTTT
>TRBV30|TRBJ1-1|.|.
CAWGQNTEAFF
TGTGCCTGGGGACAGAACACTGAAGCTTTCTTT
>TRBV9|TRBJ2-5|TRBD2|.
CASSPRTSEETQYF
TGTGCCAGCAGCCCCCGGACTAGCGAAGAGACCCAGTACTTC
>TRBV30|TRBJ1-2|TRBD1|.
CAWSGMGPGQGFRSYTF
TGTGCCTGGTCGGGGATGGGGCCGGGACAGGGGTTTCGCTCCTACACCTTC
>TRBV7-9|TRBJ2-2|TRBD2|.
CASIGLAGSGELFF
TGTGCCAGCATCGGCCTAGCGGGTTCGGGGGAGCTGTTTTTT